Listed below are T cell receptor beta chains from one sample, sequenced in a study of cytomegalovirus exposure and HLA in healthy donors. The assay was immunoSEQ multiplex PCR, and TCRdb's table has in-frame clones only and misses some. The sample has under 150,000 clones, approximately 9.4% seen once. Sequencing was performed on PBMCs. All receptors derive from a man aged 25-40 years in good health and CMV-seronegative. Each CDR3 is given with its conserved first and last residue. Fields, in order: clone size, D gene, J gene, V gene, CDR3 DNA, CDR3 protein. The D gene is left open where the match is weak. Not every row has a clone size; where given, it reads once, few, many or a size class.

size: -
D: TRBD2
J: TRBJ2-1
V: TRBV12-5
DNA: TGTGCTAGTCCTGGTGATAGCGGGCCAGAATACAATGAGCAGTTCTTC
CDR3: CASPGDSGPEYNEQFF

size: few
D: TRBD1
J: TRBJ1-3
V: TRBV6-5
DNA: TGTGCCAGCAGTCCAGGGGGTGTCTCTGGAAACACCATATATTTT
CDR3: CASSPGGVSGNTIYF

size: -
D: -
J: TRBJ1-2
V: TRBV4-3
DNA: TGCGCCAGCAGCCAAGATTGGGGGGACTATGGCTACACCTTC
CDR3: CASSQDWGDYGYTF

size: few
D: -
J: TRBJ1-6
V: TRBV4-1
DNA: TGCGCCAGCAGCCCTGGACGGGACTTCAATTCACCCCTCCACTTT
CDR3: CASSPGRDFNSPLHF

size: -
D: -
J: TRBJ2-1
V: TRBV5-4
DNA: TGTGCCAGCAGCTTGCCGGGGAGCTCCCAACACGATGAGCAGTTCTTC
CDR3: CASSLPGSSQHDEQFF

size: -
D: -
J: TRBJ1-2
V: TRBV5-1
DNA: TGCGCCAGCAGCTTGGTGAGCGGGACTGGCCTAAGGGGCTACACCTTC
CDR3: CASSLVSGTGLRGYTF

size: -
D: TRBD1
J: TRBJ1-1
V: TRBV4-1
DNA: TGCGCCAGCAGCCATAACAGGGGGACCGAAGCTTTCTTT
CDR3: CASSHNRGTEAFF

size: -
D: -
J: TRBJ2-5
V: TRBV27
DNA: TGTGCCAGCAGTGTCTTAGGCAGGGGAGAGACCCAGTACTTC
CDR3: CASSVLGRGETQYF

size: -
D: -
J: TRBJ2-1
V: TRBV5-1
DNA: TGCGCCAGCGCCGGGATTGAGCAGTTCTTC
CDR3: CASAGIEQFF

size: -
D: TRBD1
J: TRBJ1-5
V: TRBV4-1
DNA: TGCGCCAGCAGCCAAGAACGGTTGGACAGGGGTGGGCAGCCCCAGCATTTT
CDR3: CASSQERLDRGGQPQHF

size: few
D: TRBD1
J: TRBJ2-6
V: TRBV19
DNA: TGTGCCAGTACCACGGACAGGGTGACCGAATCTGGGGCCAACGTCCTGACTTTC
CDR3: CASTTDRVTESGANVLTF

size: -
D: TRBD1
J: TRBJ1-6
V: TRBV6-1
DNA: TGTGCCAGCAGTGGGGGGACAGGGGTAAATTCACCCCTCCACTTT
CDR3: CASSGGTGVNSPLHF

size: few
D: -
J: TRBJ2-1
V: TRBV27
DNA: TGTGCCAGCCACCCGGGGTTCGGCTACAATGAGCAGTTCTTC
CDR3: CASHPGFGYNEQFF